This T cell receptor beta chain came from a study of CD8+CD57+ T cells in acquired aplastic anemia. At the level of the study: DNA per sorted CD4+ or CD8+ sample ranged about 0.2 to 27.4 ug, averaging around 3.1 ug. Where healthy donors were concerned, CD4+ cells averaged approximately 10 million reads.

Study-wide results and caveats: A set of around 30 CD8+ CDR3 sequences was shared between patients and controls, and these sequences appeared highly expressed in patients. The CD8+ Simpson's diversity of patients and controls was not significantly different.

This clonotype was counted many times. Its specificity is not known. Genomic DNA, serving as template, underwent TCR beta VDJ and CDR3 profiling. TCRdb redid the calling of the reads with MiXCR, one entry per CDR3 protein. Here the sample spans about 210,000 distinct CDR3 sequences, approximately 60% being singletons. Germline V gene sequence: CDR1 SGHTA, CDR2 FQGNSA. This CDR3 comprises 14 residues. The V and J genes are TRBV7-2 and TRBJ1-2, with D possibly being TRBD1 (6 bases). The sequencing input was sorted CD4+, CD8+, or CD8+CD57+ T cells (not recorded which) from PBMCs. The TCR sequence derives from a human donor in good health. The CDR3 here is CTSSRGGTGIGYTF. The CDR3, as DNA: TGTACTAGCTCCAGAGGGGGAACGGGGATCGGCTACACCTTC.